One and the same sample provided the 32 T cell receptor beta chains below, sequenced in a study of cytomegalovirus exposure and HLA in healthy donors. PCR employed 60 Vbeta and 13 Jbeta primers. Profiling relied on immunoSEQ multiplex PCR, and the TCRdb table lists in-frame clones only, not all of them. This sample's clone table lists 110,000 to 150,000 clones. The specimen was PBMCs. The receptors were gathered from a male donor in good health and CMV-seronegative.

CDR3 in amino acids: CSVREGRSQPQHF. CDR3 in DNA: TGCAGCGTTAGGGAGGGGCGCAGTCAGCCCCAGCATTTT. The chain is built from TRBV29-1 and TRBJ1-5; TRBD1 might be the D (5 bases). The V end lost 5 bases, the J end lost 6 bases, and 14 bases lay between the germline ends. Germline V CDR1 and CDR2: SQVTM, ANQGSEA. The CDR3 covers 13 residues.

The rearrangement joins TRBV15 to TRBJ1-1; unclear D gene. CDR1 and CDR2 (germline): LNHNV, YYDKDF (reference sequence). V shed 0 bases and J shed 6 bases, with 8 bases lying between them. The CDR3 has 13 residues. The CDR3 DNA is TGTGCCACCAGCAGAGAGCGGCAAGCTGAAGCTTTCTTT. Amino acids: CATSRERQAEAFF.

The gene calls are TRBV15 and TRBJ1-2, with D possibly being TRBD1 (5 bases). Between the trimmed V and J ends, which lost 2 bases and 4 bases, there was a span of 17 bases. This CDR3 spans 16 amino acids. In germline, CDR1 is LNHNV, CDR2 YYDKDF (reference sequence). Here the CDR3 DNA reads TGTGCCACCAGCAGAAGATCCTCTGCCGGGGGCTATGGCTACACCTTC. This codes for CATSRRSSAGGYGYTF.

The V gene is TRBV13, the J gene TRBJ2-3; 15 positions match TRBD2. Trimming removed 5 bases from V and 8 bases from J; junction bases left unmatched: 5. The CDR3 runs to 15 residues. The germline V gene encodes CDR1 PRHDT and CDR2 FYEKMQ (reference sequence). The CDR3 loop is CASSPPGLAGGTQYF. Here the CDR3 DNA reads TGTGCCAGCAGCCCCCCGGGACTAGCGGGGGGTACGCAGTATTTT.

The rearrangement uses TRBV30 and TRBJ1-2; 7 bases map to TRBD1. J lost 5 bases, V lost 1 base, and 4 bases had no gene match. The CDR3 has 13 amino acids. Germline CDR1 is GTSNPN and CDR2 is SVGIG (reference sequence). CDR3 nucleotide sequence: TGTGCCTGGAGTGAGGGACAGAAGTATGGCTACACCTTC. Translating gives CAWSEGQKYGYTF.

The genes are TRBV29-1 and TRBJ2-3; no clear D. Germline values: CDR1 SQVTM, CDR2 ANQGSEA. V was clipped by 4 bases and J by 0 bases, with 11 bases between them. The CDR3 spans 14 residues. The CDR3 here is CSVGKAASTDTQYF. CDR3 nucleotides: TGCAGCGTTGGAAAAGCAGCGAGCACAGATACGCAGTATTTT.

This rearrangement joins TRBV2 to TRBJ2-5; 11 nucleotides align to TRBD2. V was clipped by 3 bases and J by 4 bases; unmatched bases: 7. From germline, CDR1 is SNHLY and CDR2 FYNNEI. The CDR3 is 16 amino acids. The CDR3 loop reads CASSERTSGLGETQYF. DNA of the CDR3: TGTGCCAGCAGTGAGAGGACTAGCGGGTTGGGAGAGACCCAGTACTTC.

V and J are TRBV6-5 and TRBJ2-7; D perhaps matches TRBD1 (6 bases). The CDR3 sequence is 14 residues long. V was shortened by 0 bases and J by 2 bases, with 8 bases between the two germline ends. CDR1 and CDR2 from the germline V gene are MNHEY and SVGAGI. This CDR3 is CASSYSWDTYEQYF. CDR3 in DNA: TGTGCCAGCAGTTACTCCTGGGACACCTACGAGCAGTACTTC.

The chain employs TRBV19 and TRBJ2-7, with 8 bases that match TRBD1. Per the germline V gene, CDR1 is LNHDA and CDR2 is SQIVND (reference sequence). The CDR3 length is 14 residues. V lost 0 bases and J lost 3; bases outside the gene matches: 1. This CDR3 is CASSIEDRVYEQYF. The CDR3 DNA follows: TGTGCCAGTAGTATAGAGGACAGGGTCTACGAGCAGTACTTC.

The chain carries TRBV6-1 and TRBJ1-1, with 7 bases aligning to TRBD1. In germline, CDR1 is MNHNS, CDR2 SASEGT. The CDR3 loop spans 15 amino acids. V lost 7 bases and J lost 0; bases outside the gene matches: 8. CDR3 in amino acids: CASNRGDNLNTEAFF. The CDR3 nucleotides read TGTGCCAGCAACAGGGGCGATAACTTGAACACTGAAGCTTTCTTT.

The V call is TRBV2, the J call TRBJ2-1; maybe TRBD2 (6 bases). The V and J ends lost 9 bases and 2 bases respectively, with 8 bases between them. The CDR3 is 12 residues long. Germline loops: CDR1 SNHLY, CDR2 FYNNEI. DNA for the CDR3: TGTGCCAGGGGGGGAACCTACAATGAGCAGTTCTTC. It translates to CARGGTYNEQFF.

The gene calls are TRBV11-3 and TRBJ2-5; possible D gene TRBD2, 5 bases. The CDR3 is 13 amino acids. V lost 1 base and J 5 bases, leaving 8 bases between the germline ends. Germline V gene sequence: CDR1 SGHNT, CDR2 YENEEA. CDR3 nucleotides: TGTGCCAGCAGCTTAGGCTGGAGGGAGACCCAGTACTTC. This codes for CASSLGWRETQYF.

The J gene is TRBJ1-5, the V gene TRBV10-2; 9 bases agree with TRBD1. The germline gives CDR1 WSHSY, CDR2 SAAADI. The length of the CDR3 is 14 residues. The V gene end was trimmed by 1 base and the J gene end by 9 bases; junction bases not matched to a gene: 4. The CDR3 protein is CASSEYRGRVPQHF. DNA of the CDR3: TGCGCCAGCAGTGAGTACAGGGGGCGGGTGCCCCAGCATTTT.

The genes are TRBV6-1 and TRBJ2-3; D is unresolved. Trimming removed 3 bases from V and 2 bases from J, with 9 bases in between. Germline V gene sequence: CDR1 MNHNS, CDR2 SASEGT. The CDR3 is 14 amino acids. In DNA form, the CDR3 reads TGTGCCAGCAGTGAGGTCCTAGACACAGATACGCAGTATTTT. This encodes CASSEVLDTDTQYF.

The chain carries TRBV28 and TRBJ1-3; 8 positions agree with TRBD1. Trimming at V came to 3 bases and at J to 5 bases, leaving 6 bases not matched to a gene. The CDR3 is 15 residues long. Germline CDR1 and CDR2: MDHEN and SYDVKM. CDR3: CASSFSRQGRNTIYF. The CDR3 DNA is TGTGCCAGCAGTTTCTCGCGACAGGGGCGAAACACCATATATTTT.

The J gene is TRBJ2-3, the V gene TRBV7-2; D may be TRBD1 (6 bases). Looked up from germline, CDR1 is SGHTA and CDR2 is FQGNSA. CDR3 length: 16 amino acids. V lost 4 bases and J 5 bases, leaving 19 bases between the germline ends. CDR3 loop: CASSYSGQMFEDTQYF. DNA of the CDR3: TGTGCCAGCAGCTACTCGGGACAAATGTTCGAAGATACGCAGTATTTT.

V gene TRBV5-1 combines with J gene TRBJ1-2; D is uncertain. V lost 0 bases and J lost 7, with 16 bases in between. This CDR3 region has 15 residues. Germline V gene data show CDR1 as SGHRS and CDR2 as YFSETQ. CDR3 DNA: TGCGCCAGCAGCTTGGAAGGTGCCATCTCGGGTGGCTACACCTTC. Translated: CASSLEGAISGGYTF.

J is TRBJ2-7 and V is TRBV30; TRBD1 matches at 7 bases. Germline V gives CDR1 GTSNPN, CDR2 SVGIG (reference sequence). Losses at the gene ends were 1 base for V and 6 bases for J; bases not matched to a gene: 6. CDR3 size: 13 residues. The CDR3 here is CAWSDKNRGEQYF. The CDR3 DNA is TGTGCCTGGAGTGACAAAAACAGGGGCGAGCAGTACTTC.

This chain's CDR3 is CAWSVRQGSDTQYF. As DNA, the CDR3 is TGTGCCTGGAGTGTACGACAGGGGAGCGATACGCAGTATTTT. The gene calls are TRBV30 and TRBJ2-3, with 8 bases aligning to TRBD1. The V gene end was trimmed by 0 bases and the J gene end by 6 bases; junction bases not matched to a gene: 5. Per the germline V gene, CDR1 is GTSNPN and CDR2 is SVGIG (reference sequence). This CDR3 comprises 14 residues.

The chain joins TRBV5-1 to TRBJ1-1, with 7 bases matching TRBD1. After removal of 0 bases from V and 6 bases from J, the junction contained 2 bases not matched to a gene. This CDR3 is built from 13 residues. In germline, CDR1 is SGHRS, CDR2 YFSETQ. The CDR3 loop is CASSLGQGSEAFF. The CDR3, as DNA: TGCGCCAGCAGCTTGGGACAGGGTTCTGAAGCTTTCTTT.

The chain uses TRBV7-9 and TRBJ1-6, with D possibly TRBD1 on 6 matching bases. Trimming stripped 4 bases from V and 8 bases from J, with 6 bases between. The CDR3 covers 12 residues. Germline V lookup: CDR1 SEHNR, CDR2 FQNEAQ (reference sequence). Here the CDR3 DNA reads TGTGCCAGCAGCTGGACAGATTCACCCCTCCACTTT. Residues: CASSWTDSPLHF.

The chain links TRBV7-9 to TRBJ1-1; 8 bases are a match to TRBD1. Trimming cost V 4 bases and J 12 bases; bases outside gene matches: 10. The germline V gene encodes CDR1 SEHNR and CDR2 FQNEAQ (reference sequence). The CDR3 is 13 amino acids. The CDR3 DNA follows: TGTGCCAGCAGCTCTCCCCGGACAGGGTCACCTTTCTTT. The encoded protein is CASSSPRTGSPFF.

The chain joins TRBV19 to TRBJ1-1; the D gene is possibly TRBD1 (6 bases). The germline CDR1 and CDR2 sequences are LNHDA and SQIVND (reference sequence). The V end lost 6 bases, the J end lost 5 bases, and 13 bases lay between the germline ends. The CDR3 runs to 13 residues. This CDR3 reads CASSLGGWTEAFF. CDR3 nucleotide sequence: TGTGCCAGTAGCCTTGGGGGCTGGACTGAAGCTTTCTTT.

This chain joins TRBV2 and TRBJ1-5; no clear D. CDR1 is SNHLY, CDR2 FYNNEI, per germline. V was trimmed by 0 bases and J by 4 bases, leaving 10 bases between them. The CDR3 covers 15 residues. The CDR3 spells CASSEAMRLNQPQHF. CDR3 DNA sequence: TGTGCCAGCAGTGAAGCGATGCGCCTGAATCAGCCCCAGCATTTT.

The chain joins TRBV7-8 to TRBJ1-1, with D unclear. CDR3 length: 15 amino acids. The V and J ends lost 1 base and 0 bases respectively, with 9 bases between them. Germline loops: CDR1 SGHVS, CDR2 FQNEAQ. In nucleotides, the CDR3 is TGTGCCAGCAGCTTAGGGGAGGGCCTGAACACTGAAGCTTTCTTT. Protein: CASSLGEGLNTEAFF.

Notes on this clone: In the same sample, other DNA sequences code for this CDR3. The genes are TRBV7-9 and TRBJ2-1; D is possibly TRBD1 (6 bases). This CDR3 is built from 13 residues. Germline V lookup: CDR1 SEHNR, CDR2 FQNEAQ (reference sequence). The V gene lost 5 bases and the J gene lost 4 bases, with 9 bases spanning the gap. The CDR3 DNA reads TGTGCCAGCAGCCTCGGACAGTACAATGAGCAGTTCTTC. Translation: CASSLGQYNEQFF.

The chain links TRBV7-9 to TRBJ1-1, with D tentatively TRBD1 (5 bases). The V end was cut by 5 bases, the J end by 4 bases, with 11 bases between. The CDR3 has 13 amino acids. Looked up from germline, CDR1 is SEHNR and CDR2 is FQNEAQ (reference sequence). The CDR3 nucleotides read TGTGCCAGCAGCGCAGGGTCAGGCACTGAAGCTTTCTTT. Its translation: CASSAGSGTEAFF. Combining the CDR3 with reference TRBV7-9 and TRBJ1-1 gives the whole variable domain DTGVSQNPRHKITKRGQNVTFRCDPISEHNRLYWYRQTLGQGPEFLTYFQNEAQLEKSRLLSDRFSAERPKGSFSTLEIQRTEQGDSAMYLCASSAGSGTEAFFGQGTRLTVV.

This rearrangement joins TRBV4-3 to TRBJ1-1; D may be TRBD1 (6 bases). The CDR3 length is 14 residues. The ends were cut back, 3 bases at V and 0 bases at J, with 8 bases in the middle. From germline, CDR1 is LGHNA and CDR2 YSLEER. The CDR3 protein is CASSHRGMNTEAFF. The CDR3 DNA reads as TGCGCCAGCAGCCACAGGGGCATGAACACTGAAGCTTTCTTT.

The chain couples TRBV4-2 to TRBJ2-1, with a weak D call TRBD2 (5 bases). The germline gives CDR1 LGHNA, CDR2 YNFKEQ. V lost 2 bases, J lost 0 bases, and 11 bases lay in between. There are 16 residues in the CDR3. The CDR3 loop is CASSQNTGSSYNEQFF. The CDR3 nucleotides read TGTGCCAGCAGCCAAAATACGGGGAGCTCCTACAATGAGCAGTTCTTC.

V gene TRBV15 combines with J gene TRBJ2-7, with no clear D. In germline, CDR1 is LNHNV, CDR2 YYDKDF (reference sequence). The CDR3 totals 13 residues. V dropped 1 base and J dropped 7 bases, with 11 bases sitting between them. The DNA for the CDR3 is TGTGCCACCAGCAGAGGATACACCGGGGAGCAGTACTTC. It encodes CATSRGYTGEQYF. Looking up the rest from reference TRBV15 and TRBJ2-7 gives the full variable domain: DAMVIQNPRYQVTQFGKPVTLSCSQTLNHNVMYWYQQKSSQAPKLLFHYYDKDFNNEADTPDNFQSRRPNTSFCFLDIRSPGLGDTAMYLCATSRGYTGEQYFGPGTRLTVT.

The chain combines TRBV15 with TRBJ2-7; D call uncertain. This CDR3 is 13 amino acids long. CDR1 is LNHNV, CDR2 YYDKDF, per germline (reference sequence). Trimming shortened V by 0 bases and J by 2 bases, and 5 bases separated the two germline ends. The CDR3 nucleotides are TGTGCCACCAGCAGAGATAATACCTACGAGCAGTACTTC. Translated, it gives CATSRDNTYEQYF. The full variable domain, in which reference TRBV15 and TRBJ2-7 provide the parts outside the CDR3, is DAMVIQNPRYQVTQFGKPVTLSCSQTLNHNVMYWYQQKSSQAPKLLFHYYDKDFNNEADTPDNFQSRRPNTSFCFLDIRSPGLGDTAMYLCATSRDNTYEQYFGPGTRLTVT.

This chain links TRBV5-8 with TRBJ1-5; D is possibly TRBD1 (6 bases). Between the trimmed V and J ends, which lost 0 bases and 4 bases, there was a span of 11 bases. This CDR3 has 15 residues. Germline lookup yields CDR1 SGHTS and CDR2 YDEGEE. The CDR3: CASSLDRVVNQPQHF. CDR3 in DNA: TGTGCCAGCAGCTTGGACAGGGTTGTAAATCAGCCCCAGCATTTT. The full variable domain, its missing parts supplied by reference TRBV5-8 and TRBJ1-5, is EAGVTQSPTHLIKTRGQQATLRCSPISGHTSVYWYQQALGLGLQFLLWYDEGEERNRGNFPPRFSGRQFPNYSSELNVNALELEDSALYLCASSLDRVVNQPQHFGDGTRLSIL.